This TCR beta chain derives from a study of blood T cells in healthy people across ages. A second about 7 to 12 cycle PCR used barcoded and J-beta primers. TCRdb reanalysed the 5' RACE reads using MiXCR and keeps one entry per CDR3 protein. The repertoire includes 950,000 to 1,200,000 distinct CDR3 sequences, more than 30% of them detected once, and about an eighth sits in the top ten. The length of the CDR3 is 15 residues. With 6 bases removed from V and 2 bases from J, the gap between germline ends came to 14 bases. CDR1 and CDR2 from the germline V gene are LGHNT and FRNRAP. Sequences were obtained from blood. The V call is TRBV12-5, the J call TRBJ2-1, with D perhaps given as TRBD1 or TRBD2 (5 bases each). This TCR was sampled from a man between 18 and 29 years old in good health. The CDR3 nucleotides are TGTGCTAGTGGAGACCGGGACCAGGCCTACAATGAGCAGTTCTTC. Translation: CASGDRDQAYNEQFF.